These 9 T cell receptor beta chains share one sample of origin, sequenced in a study of identical twins. TCRdb reprocessed the 5' RACE reads via MiXCR and lists one record per CDR3 protein. The table includes a few hundred thousand distinct CDR3 sequences, 9.6% detected once. This sample was shared with a second study, whose subject was yellow fever vaccine responses in identical twins.

Source material: PBMCs. All receptors derive from a woman aged 18-29 years in good health.

The genes are TRBV30 and TRBJ2-7; TRBD1 aligns across 7 bases. Germline lookup yields CDR1 GTSNPN and CDR2 SVGIG (reference sequence). The CDR3 extends over 14 amino acids. Unmatched junction bases numbered 7, after V lost 5 bases and J lost 0 bases. DNA of the CDR3: TGTGCCTGGGAAGGGACAGCCAACTCCTACGAGCAGTACTTC. Protein product: CAWEGTANSYEQYF.

This clonotype came up once. This rearrangement joins TRBV7-2 to TRBJ2-3, with a tentative D call TRBD1 (6 bases). The CDR3 totals 16 residues. Germline V lookup: CDR1 SGHTA, CDR2 FQGNSA. Trimming pared 2 bases from V and 2 bases from J, leaving 14 bases between. CDR3 nucleotides: TGTGCCAGCAGCTTATTGAGCGTGGGGGCCACAGATACGCAGTATTTT. This gives the protein CASSLLSVGATDTQYF.

V gene TRBV30 combines with J gene TRBJ2-1, with no clear D. Trimming stripped 6 bases from V and 5 bases from J, with 20 bases between. The CDR3 sequence is 15 residues long. Germline loops: CDR1 GTSNPN, CDR2 SVGIG (reference sequence). The CDR3: CACIRAGRPHNEQFF. The CDR3 DNA is TGTGCCTGTATCCGGGCCGGGCGCCCTCACAATGAGCAGTTCTTC.

The sample holds many counts of this clonotype. The chain carries TRBV3-1 and TRBJ2-1; 9 nucleotides match TRBD2. This CDR3 spans 17 amino acids. V trimming: 0 bases; J trimming: 2 bases; junction bases outside the gene matches: 5. Germline CDR1 reads LGHDT; CDR2 reads YNNKEL (reference sequence). The CDR3 DNA reads TGTGCCAGCAGCCAAGACCGCGGACTAGCGACCTACAATGAGCAGTTCTTC. Translated, it gives CASSQDRGLATYNEQFF.

The table lists this clonotype with a few counts. The chain employs TRBV20-1 and TRBJ2-1; TRBD2 matches 11 bases. The CDR3 loop spans 18 amino acids. Germline values: CDR1 DFQATT, CDR2 SNEGSKA (reference sequence). V dropped 6 bases and J dropped 6; count of bases not matched to a gene: 19. The CDR3, as DNA: TGCAGTGCCAACGGCCCCACTAGCGGGAGAGGGATTTCCAATGAGCAGTTCTTC. Its translation: CSANGPTSGRGISNEQFF.

This clonotype showed up many times. The genes are TRBV12-3 or TRBV12-4 and TRBJ2-1; D perhaps matches TRBD1 (6 bases). The CDR3 extends over 13 amino acids. With 8 bases removed from V and 3 bases from J, the gap between germline ends came to 11 bases. CDR3 bases: TGTGCCAGCCGGGACACCGACTACAATGAGCAGTTCTTC. Translated, it gives CASRDTDYNEQFF.

This rearrangement joins TRBV28 to TRBJ2-4; D is uncertain. The germline CDR1 and CDR2 sequences are MDHEN and SYDVKM. The CDR3 covers 18 residues. V lost 4 bases, J lost 1 base, and 20 bases lay in between. The CDR3 nucleotides read TGTGCCAGCAGTTCACTATCCCGCCTCGAAGGTGCCAAAAACATTCAGTACTTC. Encoded protein: CASSSLSRLEGAKNIQYF.

This clonotype was detected many times. The chain combines TRBV4-3 with TRBJ2-2, with 7 bases aligning to TRBD2. V lost 0 bases, J lost 7 bases, and 5 bases stayed unmatched. Germline assignment: CDR1 LGHNA and CDR2 YSLEER. CDR3 length: 15 residues. Here the CDR3 reads CASSQESGRVGELFF. The DNA for the CDR3 is TGCGCCAGCAGCCAAGAGTCAGGGAGGGTCGGGGAGCTGTTTTTT.

V gene TRBV20-1 combines with J gene TRBJ1-1, with a possible D match to TRBD1 (5 bases). The V gene lost 6 bases and the J gene lost 6 bases, with 17 bases spanning the gap. This CDR3 region has 13 residues. Germline lookup yields CDR1 DFQATT and CDR2 SNEGSKA (reference sequence). In DNA, the CDR3 is TGCAGTGCCCTACGGGGGGGGTGGGCTGAAGCTTTCTTT. Amino acids: CSALRGGWAEAFF.